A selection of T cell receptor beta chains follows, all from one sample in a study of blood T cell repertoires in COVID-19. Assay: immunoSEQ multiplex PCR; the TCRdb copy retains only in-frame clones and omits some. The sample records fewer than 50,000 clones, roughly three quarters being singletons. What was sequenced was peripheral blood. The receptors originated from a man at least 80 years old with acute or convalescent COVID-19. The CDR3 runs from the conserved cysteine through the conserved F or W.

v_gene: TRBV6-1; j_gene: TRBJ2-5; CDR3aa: CASSRLAGYRETQYF
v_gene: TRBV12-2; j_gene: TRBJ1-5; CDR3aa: CASRLVGGCNQPQHF
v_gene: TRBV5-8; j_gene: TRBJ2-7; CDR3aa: CASSLETRSYEQYF
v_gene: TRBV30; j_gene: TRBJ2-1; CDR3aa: CAWSLDSYNEQFF
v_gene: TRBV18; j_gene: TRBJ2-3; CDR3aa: CASSPGTGGTDTQYF
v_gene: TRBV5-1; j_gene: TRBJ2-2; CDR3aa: CASTVGGTANTGELFF
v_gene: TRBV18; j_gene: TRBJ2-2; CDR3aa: CASSPGRGSVTGELFF
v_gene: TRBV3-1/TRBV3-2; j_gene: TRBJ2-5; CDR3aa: CASSQATAGGGKTQYF
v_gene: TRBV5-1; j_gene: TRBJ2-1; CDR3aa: CASSRGQGASNNEQFF
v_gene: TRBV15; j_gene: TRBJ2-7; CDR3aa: CATSRGHRTSVTYEQYF
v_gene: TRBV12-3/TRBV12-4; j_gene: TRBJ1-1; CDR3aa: CASQRRGTEAFF
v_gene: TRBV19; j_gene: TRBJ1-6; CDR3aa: CASSARQGVIVNSPLHF
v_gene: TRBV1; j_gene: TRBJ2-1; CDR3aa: CTSSHTGTSGSHNEQFF
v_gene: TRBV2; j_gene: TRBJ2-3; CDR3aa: CARTSENTDTQYF
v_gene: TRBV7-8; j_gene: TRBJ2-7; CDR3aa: CASSPDRDFPWEQYF
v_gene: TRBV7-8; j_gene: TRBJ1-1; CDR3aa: CASSFGQMNTEAFF
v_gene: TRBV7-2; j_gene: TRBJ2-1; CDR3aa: CASSSQGSYNEQFF
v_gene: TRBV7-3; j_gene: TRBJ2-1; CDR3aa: CASSLIVAGGGNNEQFF
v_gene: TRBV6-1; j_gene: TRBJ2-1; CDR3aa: CASSEPLNSSQFF
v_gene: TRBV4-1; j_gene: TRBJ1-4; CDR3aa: CASSLRDRVTNEKLFF
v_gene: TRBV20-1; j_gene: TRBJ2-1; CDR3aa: CSAGGGGGYNEQFF
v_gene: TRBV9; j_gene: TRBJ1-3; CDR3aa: CASSAGQGYSGNTIYF
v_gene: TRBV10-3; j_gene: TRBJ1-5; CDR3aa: CAISESKGGTLGNQPQHF
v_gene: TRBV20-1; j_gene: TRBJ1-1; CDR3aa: CSASGGGAAFF
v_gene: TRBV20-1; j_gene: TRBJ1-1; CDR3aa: CKTAMNTEAFF
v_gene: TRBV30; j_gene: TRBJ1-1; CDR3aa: CAWSVRGKYTEAFF
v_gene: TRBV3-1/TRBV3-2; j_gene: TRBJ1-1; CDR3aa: CASSQVVGQGTSNTEAFF
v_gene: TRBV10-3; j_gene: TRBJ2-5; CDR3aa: CASSGPGGETQYF
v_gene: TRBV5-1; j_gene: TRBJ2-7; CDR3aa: CASSLSAGGPGYEQYF